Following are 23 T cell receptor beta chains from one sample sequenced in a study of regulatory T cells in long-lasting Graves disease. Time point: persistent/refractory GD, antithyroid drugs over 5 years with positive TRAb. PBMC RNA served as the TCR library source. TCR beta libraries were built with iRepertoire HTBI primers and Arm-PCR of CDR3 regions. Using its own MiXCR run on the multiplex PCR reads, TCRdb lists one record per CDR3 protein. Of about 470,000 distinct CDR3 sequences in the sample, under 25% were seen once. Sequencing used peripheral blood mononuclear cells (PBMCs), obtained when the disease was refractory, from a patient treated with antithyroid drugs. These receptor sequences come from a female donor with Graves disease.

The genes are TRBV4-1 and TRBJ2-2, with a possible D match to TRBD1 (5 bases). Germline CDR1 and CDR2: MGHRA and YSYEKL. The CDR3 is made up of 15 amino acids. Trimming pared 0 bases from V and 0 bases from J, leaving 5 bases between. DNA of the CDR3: TGCGCCAGCAGCCAAGAGACAGCGAACACCGGGGAGCTGTTTTTT. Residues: CASSQETANTGELFF.

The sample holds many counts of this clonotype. For the CDR3, the DNA is TGTGCCAGCAGCCACCAGAGGACGGGAGAGACCCAGTACTTC. This encodes CASSHQRTGETQYF. This chain joins TRBV7-2 and TRBJ2-5; no clear D. Per the germline V gene, CDR1 is SGHTA and CDR2 is FQGNSA. This CDR3 comprises 14 residues. Trimming cost V 5 bases and J 4 bases, with 14 bases left between them.

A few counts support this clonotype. CDR3 amino acids: CASRRRALDTQYF. The CDR3 nucleotides read TGTGCCAGCAGACGTCGGGCCTTAGATACGCAGTATTTT. The genes are TRBV6-2 or TRBV6-3 and TRBJ2-3; D unresolved. This CDR3 region has 13 residues. V dropped 6 bases and J dropped 5 bases, with 12 bases sitting between them. CDR1 and CDR2 from the germline V gene are MNHEY and SVGEGT.

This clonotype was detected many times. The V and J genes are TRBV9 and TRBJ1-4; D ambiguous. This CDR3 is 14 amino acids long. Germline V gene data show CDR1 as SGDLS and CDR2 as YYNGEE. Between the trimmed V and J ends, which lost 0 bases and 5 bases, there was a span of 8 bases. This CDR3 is CASSVDGVNEKLFF. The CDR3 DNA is TGTGCCAGCAGCGTAGATGGTGTCAATGAAAAACTGTTTTTT.

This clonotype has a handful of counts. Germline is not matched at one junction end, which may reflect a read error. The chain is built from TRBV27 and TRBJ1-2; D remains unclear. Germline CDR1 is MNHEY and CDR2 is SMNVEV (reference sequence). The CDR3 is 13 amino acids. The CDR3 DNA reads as TGTGCCAGCAGTTTGGCGGGTTCCTATGGCTGCACCTTC. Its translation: CASSLAGSYGCTF.

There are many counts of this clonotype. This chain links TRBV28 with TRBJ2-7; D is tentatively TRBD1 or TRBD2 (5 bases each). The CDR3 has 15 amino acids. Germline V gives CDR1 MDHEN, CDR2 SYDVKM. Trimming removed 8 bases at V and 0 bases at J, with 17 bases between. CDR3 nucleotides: TGTGCCAGCCGACTGGGGGTATACAGCTCCTACGAGCAGTACTTC. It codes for CASRLGVYSSYEQYF.

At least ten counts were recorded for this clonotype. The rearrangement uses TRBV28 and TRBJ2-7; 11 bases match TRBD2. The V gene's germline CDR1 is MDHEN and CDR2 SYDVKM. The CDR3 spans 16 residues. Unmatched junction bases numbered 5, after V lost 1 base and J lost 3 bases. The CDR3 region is CASSLYPSGGIYEQYF. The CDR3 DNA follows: TGTGCCAGCAGTTTATATCCTAGCGGGGGGATCTACGAGCAGTACTTC.

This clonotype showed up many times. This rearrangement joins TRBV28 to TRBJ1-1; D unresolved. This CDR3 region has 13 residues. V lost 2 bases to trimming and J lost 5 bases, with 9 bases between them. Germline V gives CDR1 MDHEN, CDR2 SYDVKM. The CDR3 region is CASSLRAGTEAFF. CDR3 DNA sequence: TGTGCCAGCAGTTTAAGGGCGGGGACTGAAGCTTTCTTT.

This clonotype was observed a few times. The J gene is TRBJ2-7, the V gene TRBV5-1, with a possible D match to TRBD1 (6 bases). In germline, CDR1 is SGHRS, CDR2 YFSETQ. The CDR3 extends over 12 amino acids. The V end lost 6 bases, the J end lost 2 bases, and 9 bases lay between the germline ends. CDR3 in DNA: TGCGCCAGCAAGGACAGCACCTACGAGCAGTACTTC. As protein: CASKDSTYEQYF. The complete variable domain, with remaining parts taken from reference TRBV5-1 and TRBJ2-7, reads KAGVTQTPRYLIKTRGQQVTLSCSPISGHRSVSWYQQTPGQGLQFLFEYFSETQRNKGNFPGRFSGRQFSNSRSEMNVSTLELGDSALYLCASKDSTYEQYFGPGTRLTVT.

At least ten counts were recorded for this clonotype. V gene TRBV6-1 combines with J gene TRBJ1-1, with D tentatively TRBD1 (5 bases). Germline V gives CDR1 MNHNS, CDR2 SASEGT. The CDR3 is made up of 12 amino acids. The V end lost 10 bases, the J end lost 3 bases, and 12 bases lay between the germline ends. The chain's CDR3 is CATNRGDTEAFF. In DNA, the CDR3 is TGTGCCACCAATAGAGGGGACACTGAAGCTTTCTTT.

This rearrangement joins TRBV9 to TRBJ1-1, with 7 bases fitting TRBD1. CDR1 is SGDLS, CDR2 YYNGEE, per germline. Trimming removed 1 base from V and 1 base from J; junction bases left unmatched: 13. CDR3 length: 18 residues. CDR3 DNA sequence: TGTGCCAGCAGCGTATCCGAAAGAAGACAGGGAACGAACACTGAAGCTTTCTTT. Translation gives CASSVSERRQGTNTEAFF.

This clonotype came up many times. The CDR3 spells CASSGWGQEDYEQYF. The DNA of the CDR3 is TGTGCCAGCAGCGGCTGGGGACAGGAGGACTACGAGCAGTACTTC. The genes are TRBV7-8 and TRBJ2-7; 8 bases are shared with TRBD1. The CDR3 extends over 15 amino acids. J lost 3 bases, V lost 5 bases, and 9 bases had no gene match. Germline CDR1 and CDR2: SGHVS and FQNEAQ.

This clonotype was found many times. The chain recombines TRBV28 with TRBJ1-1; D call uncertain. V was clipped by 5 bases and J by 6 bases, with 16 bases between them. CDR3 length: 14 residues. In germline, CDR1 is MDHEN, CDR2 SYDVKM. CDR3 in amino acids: CASSILRTGAEAFF. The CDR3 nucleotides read TGTGCCAGCAGTATACTACGGACGGGAGCTGAAGCTTTCTTT.

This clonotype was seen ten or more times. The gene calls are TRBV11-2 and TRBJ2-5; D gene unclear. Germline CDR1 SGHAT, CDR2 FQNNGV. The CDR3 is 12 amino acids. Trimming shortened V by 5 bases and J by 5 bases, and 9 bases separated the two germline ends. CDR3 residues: CASSLMGETQYF. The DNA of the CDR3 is TGTGCCAGCAGCCTTATGGGGGAGACCCAGTACTTC.

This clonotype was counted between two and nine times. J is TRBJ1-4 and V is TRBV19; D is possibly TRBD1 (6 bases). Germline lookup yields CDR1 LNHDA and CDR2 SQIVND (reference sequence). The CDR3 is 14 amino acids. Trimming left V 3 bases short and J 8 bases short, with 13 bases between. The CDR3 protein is CASSMGGAGEKLFF. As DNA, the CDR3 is TGTGCCAGTAGTATGGGGGGGGCTGGCGAAAAACTGTTTTTT.

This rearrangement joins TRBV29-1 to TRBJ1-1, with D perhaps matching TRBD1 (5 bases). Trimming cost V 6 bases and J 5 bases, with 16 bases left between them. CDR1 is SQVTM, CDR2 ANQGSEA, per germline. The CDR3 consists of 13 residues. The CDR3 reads CSVDRPLGTEAFF. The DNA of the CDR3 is TGCAGCGTAGACAGACCCCTTGGGACTGAAGCTTTCTTT.

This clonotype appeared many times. CDR3 nucleotides: TGCGCCAGCAGCTTGGGGAGTGACGAGCAGTACTTC. This sequence encodes CASSLGSDEQYF. The chain links TRBV5-1 to TRBJ2-7; unclear D gene. Germline assignment: CDR1 SGHRS and CDR2 YFSETQ. The V and J ends lost 0 bases and 5 bases respectively, with 6 bases between them. The CDR3 is 12 amino acids.

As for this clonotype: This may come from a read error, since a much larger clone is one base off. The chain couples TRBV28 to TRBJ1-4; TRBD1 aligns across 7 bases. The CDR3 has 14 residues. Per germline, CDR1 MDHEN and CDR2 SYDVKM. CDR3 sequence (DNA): TGTGCCAACAGTATCCGACAGGGAATGGAAAAACTGTTTTTT. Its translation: CANSIRQGMEKLFF.

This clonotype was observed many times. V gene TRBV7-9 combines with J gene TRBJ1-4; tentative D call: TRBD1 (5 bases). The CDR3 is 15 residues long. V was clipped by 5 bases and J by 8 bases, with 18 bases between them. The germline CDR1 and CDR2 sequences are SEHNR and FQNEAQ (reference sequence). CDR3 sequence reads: CASSPAGEKGEKLFF. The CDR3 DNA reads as TGTGCCAGCAGCCCTGCGGGGGAAAAGGGGGAAAAACTGTTTTTT.

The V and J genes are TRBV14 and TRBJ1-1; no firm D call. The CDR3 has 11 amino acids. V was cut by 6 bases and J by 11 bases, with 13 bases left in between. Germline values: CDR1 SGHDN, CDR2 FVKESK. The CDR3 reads CASRAGIVAFF. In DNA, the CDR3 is TGTGCCAGCAGAGCGGGGATTGTGGCTTTCTTT. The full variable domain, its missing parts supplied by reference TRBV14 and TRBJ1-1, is EAGVTQFPSHSVIEKGQTVTLRCDPISGHDNLYWYRRVMGKEIKFLLHFVKESKQDESGMPNNRFLAERTGGTYSTLKVQPAELEDSGVYFCASRAGIVAFFGQGTRLTVV.

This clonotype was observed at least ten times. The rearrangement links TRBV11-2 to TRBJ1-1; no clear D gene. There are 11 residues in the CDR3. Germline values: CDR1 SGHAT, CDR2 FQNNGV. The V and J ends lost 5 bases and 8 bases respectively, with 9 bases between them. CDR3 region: CASSPVYEAFF. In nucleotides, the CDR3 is TGTGCCAGCAGCCCCGTTTACGAAGCTTTCTTT.

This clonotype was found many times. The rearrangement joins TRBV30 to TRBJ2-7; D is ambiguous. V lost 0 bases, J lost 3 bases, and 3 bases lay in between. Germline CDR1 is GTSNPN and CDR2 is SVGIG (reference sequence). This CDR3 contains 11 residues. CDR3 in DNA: TGTGCCTGGAGTGTAAGCTACGAGCAGTACTTC. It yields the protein CAWSVSYEQYF.

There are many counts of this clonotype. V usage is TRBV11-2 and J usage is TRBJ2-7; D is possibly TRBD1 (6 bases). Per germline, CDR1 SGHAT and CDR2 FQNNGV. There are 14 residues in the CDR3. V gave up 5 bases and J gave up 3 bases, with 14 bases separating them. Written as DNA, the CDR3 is TGTGCCAGCAGCCTGGACAGCGCCTACTACGAGCAGTACTTC. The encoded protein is CASSLDSAYYEQYF.